The 27 T cell receptor beta chains below come from one sample, sequenced in a study of beta chain features in type 1 diabetes. Overall study results and limits: TCRB CDR3s were moderately but significantly shorter in Type 1 diabetes patients in all four CD4+ subsets.

Isolated RNA was reverse transcribed in full, so expressed TCRB transcripts were sequenced. Libraries were prepared by immunoSEQ multiplex PCR; TCRdb keeps only in-frame clonotypes and omits some of them. The sample shows 600,000 to 700,000 clones, 9.5% to 15% of them seen only once. Their cognate antigens are unknown. The sequencing sample was made of naive CD4+ T cells from blood. The receptors stem from a man aged 30-40 years with type 1 diabetes.

This clone was picked up a small number of times. This specimen includes other DNA sequences encoding the same CDR3. This chain connects TRBV6-5 to TRBJ1-2; D perhaps matches TRBD1 (6 bases). This CDR3 contains 13 residues. The V gene lost 3 bases and the J gene lost 2 bases, with 7 bases spanning the gap. CDR1 and CDR2 (germline): MNHEY, SVGAGI. The CDR3 nucleotides are TGTGCCAGCAGTTATCAGGGGAACTATGGCTACACCTTC. Translation gives CASSYQGNYGYTF.

This clone has a handful of counts. The gene calls are TRBV27 and TRBJ2-3; D may be TRBD2 (6 bases). CDR1 MNHEY and CDR2 SMNVEV come from the germline V gene (reference sequence). Trimming shortened V by 10 bases and J by 7 bases, and 24 bases separated the two germline ends. The CDR3 covers 15 residues. The CDR3 bases are TGTGCCACCGTTAAGGTGGGACTCCGTAGGAATACGCAGTATTTT. Amino acids: CATVKVGLRRNTQYF.

In its sample, this clone was seen a few times. V is TRBV11-2 and J is TRBJ1-3; D gene ambiguous. Trimming took 1 base from V and 5 from J, leaving 9 bases between them. This CDR3 comprises 14 residues. Germline V gene sequence: CDR1 SGHAT, CDR2 FQNNGV. CDR3 in DNA: TGTGCCAGCAGCTTAGGAGCTTCCAGAAACACCATATATTTT. It translates to CASSLGASRNTIYF.

The table lists this clone with a few counts. Other DNA sequences in this specimen translate into the identical CDR3. This rearrangement joins TRBV20-1 to TRBJ2-1, with D perhaps TRBD1 (5 bases). Germline-derived CDR1 and CDR2 are DFQATT and SNEGSKA (reference sequence). This CDR3 spans 11 amino acids. V lost 6 bases to trimming and J lost 9 bases, with 12 bases between them. CDR3 residues: CSARGSSEQFF. For the CDR3, the DNA is TGCAGTGCAAGGGGAAGTAGTGAGCAGTTCTTC.

This rearrangement joins TRBV2 to TRBJ1-6; unclear D gene. In germline, CDR1 is SNHLY, CDR2 FYNNEI. The CDR3 consists of 14 residues. Trimming cost V 5 bases and J 14 bases, with 19 bases left between them. CDR3 DNA sequence: TGTGCCAGCAGTCGGTCTTGGCTCGACCGAACCCTCCACTTT. This gives the protein CASSRSWLDRTLHF.

There are a few counts of this clone. Other DNA variants within this sample encode the same CDR3. The genes are TRBV9 and TRBJ1-1; the D is unclear. The germline V gene encodes CDR1 SGDLS and CDR2 YYNGEE. CDR3 length: 13 residues. Trimming removed 1 base at V and 2 bases at J, with 6 bases between. The DNA for the CDR3 is TGTGCCAGCAGCGTATCCCCCAACACTGAAGCTTTCTTT. Its translation is CASSVSPNTEAFF.

A few counts support this clone. The rearrangement uses TRBV19 and TRBJ1-4; TRBD1 matches 7 bases. The V and J ends lost 10 bases and 8 bases, in that order; junction bases with no gene match: 7. This CDR3 region has 12 residues. Germline V gives CDR1 LNHDA, CDR2 SQIVND (reference sequence). CDR3 bases: TGTGCCACCGGGACAGCGGAGGAAAAACTGTTTTTT. Encoded protein: CATGTAEEKLFF.

This clone was seen only a few times. Different DNA sequences within this sample yield the same CDR3. V is TRBV7-2 and J is TRBJ1-5; D is ambiguous. The CDR3 is 13 amino acids. Trimming took 2 bases from V and 5 from J, leaving 7 bases between them. Germline lookup yields CDR1 SGHTA and CDR2 FQGNSA. The CDR3 loop is CASSLQRDQPQHF. CDR3 coding DNA: TGTGCCAGCAGCTTACAGCGAGATCAGCCCCAGCATTTT.

This clone was counted between two and nine times. The V and J genes are TRBV23-1 and TRBJ2-7; perhaps D is TRBD1 or TRBD2 (6 bases each). TRBV23-1 is given ORF status, its function remaining uncertain. The CDR3 sequence is 18 residues long. V lost 0 bases to trimming and J lost 2 bases, with 20 bases between them. CDR3 coding DNA: TGCGCCAGCAGTCAATCATACGTCGGGGGCCGACTTACCTACGAGCAGTACTTC. Protein sequence: CASSQSYVGGRLTYEQYF.

The rearrangement links TRBV5-1 to TRBJ2-5, with a possible D match to TRBD1 (6 bases). The CDR3 totals 15 residues. The germline V gene encodes CDR1 SGHRS and CDR2 YFSETQ. Trimming pared 4 bases from V and 4 bases from J, leaving 17 bases between. The CDR3 loop is CASSPGTGLAETQYF. DNA of the CDR3: TGCGCCAGCAGCCCGGGCACAGGGTTGGCAGAGACCCAGTACTTC.

Details on this clone: The sample holds other DNA sequences that translate to the same CDR3. This chain connects TRBV28 to TRBJ2-7, with unresolved D. V shed 2 bases and J shed 5 bases, with 4 bases lying between them. The CDR3 is 11 residues long. Germline lookup yields CDR1 MDHEN and CDR2 SYDVKM. CDR3 in amino acids: CASSLRDEQYF. The CDR3 DNA reads TGTGCCAGCAGTTTACGGGACGAGCAGTACTTC.

The V and J genes are TRBV28 and TRBJ2-1; 8 bases align to TRBD2. V trimming: 3 bases; J trimming: 4 bases; junction bases outside the gene matches: 5. The germline V gene encodes CDR1 MDHEN and CDR2 SYDVKM. The CDR3 has 15 amino acids. The CDR3 DNA follows: TGTGCCAGCAGTTTGAGGGCTAGCGGGTACAATGAGCAGTTCTTC. Its protein product is CASSLRASGYNEQFF.

This clone turned up a few times. As DNA, the CDR3 is TGCGCCAGCAGCTTCCGAGCAACTAATGAAAAACTGTTTTTT. This gives the protein CASSFRATNEKLFF. The chain links TRBV5-1 to TRBJ1-4; D is unresolved. Germline CDR1 is SGHRS and CDR2 is YFSETQ. The CDR3 loop spans 14 amino acids. V was trimmed by 2 bases and J by 0 bases, leaving 5 bases between them.

This chain connects TRBV10-3 to TRBJ2-3, with a weak D call TRBD1 (6 bases). V lost 6 bases and J 0 bases, leaving 10 bases between the germline ends. From germline, CDR1 is ENHRY and CDR2 SYGVKD. This CDR3 is built from 14 residues. In DNA form, the CDR3 reads TGTGCCATCAGCGAAGGACAGAGCACAGATACGCAGTATTTT. Its translation is CAISEGQSTDTQYF.

There are a few counts of this clone. V usage is TRBV19 and J usage is TRBJ1-3; D uncertain. The CDR3 covers 13 residues. CDR1 is LNHDA, CDR2 SQIVND, per germline (reference sequence). Deletions cut 6 bases from V and 1 base from J, with 7 bases between. CDR3 DNA sequence: TGTGCCAGTAGACAGAGATCTGGAAACACCATATATTTT. This gives the protein CASRQRSGNTIYF.

This chain uses TRBV11-2 with TRBJ2-7; D is unresolved. Germline values: CDR1 SGHAT, CDR2 FQNNGV. V lost 7 bases, J lost 3 bases, and 16 bases lay in between. The CDR3 runs 14 residues. CDR3 DNA: TGTGCCAGCACCCACATCACTAAAGTCTACGAGCAGTACTTC. It encodes CASTHITKVYEQYF.

A few counts support this clone. The rearrangement joins TRBV6-5 to TRBJ1-2, with D possibly TRBD1 on 5 matching bases. CDR3 length: 14 residues. The germline CDR1 and CDR2 sequences are MNHEY and SVGAGI. Trimming pared 2 bases from V and 7 bases from J, leaving 14 bases between. In DNA form, the CDR3 reads TGTGCCAGCAGTTACACTCAGGGTCAGGGTGGCTACACCTTC. It specifies CASSYTQGQGGYTF.

In this sample, this clone turned up a few times. This specimen includes other DNA sequences encoding the same CDR3. J is TRBJ2-5 and V is TRBV6-5; the match to TRBD1 covers 7 bases. Trimming cost V 5 bases and J 3 bases; bases outside gene matches: 3. This CDR3 contains 13 residues. From germline, CDR1 is MNHEY and CDR2 SVGAGI. CDR3 nucleotides: TGTGCCAGCAGTCGAGACAGGGAAGAGACCCAGTACTTC. Translated: CASSRDREETQYF.

CDR3 DNA sequence: TGTGCCAGCAGCTTGGGACAGGCGGGGAATGAAGCTTTCTTT. Translated, it gives CASSLGQAGNEAFF. The V and J genes are TRBV7-9 and TRBJ1-1, with 8 bases matching TRBD1. With 3 bases clipped from V and 7 bases from J, the junction kept 7 bases outside the gene matches. This CDR3 has 14 residues. Germline CDR1 is SEHNR and CDR2 is FQNEAQ (reference sequence). Together with reference TRBV7-9 and TRBJ1-1, the CDR3 gives the full variable domain: DTGVSQNPRHKITKRGQNVTFRCDPISEHNRLYWYRQTLGQGPEFLTYFQNEAQLEKSRLLSDRFSAERPKGSFSTLEIQRTEQGDSAMYLCASSLGQAGNEAFFGQGTRLTVV.

This rearrangement joins TRBV14 to TRBJ2-1; D gene unclear. The V gene's germline CDR1 is SGHDN and CDR2 FVKESK. The germline V and J ends were trimmed by 2 bases and 10 bases, with 15 bases remaining between them. This CDR3 spans 14 amino acids. CDR3: CASSQTRASGEQFF. The CDR3, as DNA: TGTGCCAGCAGCCAAACCCGGGCCTCCGGCGAGCAGTTCTTC.

This clone was counted a few times. J is TRBJ1-2 and V is TRBV25-1; 9 bases map to TRBD1. The CDR3 length is 15 residues. The germline V gene encodes CDR1 MGHDK and CDR2 SYGVNS. J lost 8 bases, V lost 3 bases, and 10 bases had no gene match. CDR3 residues: CASSDWSRDRDGYTF. The CDR3 DNA is TGTGCCAGCAGTGATTGGTCCCGGGACAGGGACGGCTACACCTTC.

This clone was recorded a few times. The chain joins TRBV5-4 to TRBJ2-5; D is unresolved. This CDR3 region has 13 residues. V was cut by 3 bases and J by 4 bases, with 10 bases left in between. The germline V gene encodes CDR1 SGHNT and CDR2 YYREEE (reference sequence). CDR3 sequence (DNA): TGTGCCAGCAGCTGGAAGGGTGGAGAGACCCAGTACTTC. The encoded protein is CASSWKGGETQYF. Full variable domain (remainder filled in from reference TRBV5-4 and TRBJ2-5): ETGVTQSPTHLIKTRGQQVTLRCSSQSGHNTVSWYQQALGQGPQFIFQYYREEENGRGNFPPRFSGLQFPNYSSELNVNALELDDSALYLCASSWKGGETQYFGPGTRLLVL.

This chain uses TRBV4-3 with TRBJ1-1, with D uncertain. This CDR3 is built from 15 residues. Between the trimmed V and J ends, which lost 0 bases and 8 bases, there was a span of 16 bases. Looked up from germline, CDR1 is LGHNA and CDR2 is YSLEER. The CDR3 coding sequence is TGCGCCAGCAGCCAAGATGGATCGGTAGAAGGGGAAGCTTTCTTT. Protein product: CASSQDGSVEGEAFF.

The genes are TRBV11-2 and TRBJ1-4, with a tentative D call TRBD1 (6 bases). The CDR3 contains 16 residues. Germline CDR1 is SGHAT and CDR2 is FQNNGV. V gave up 6 bases and J gave up 3 bases, with 17 bases separating them. The CDR3 DNA sequence: TGTGCCAGCAGTTCCATATTGGGGGGCTCTAATGAAAAACTGTTTTTT. It encodes CASSSILGGSNEKLFF.

The chain couples TRBV29-1 to TRBJ2-5; 7 bases match TRBD1. The CDR3 runs 12 residues. The V gene end was trimmed by 8 bases and the J gene end by 4 bases; junction bases not matched to a gene: 7. Germline V gives CDR1 SQVTM, CDR2 ANQGSEA. CDR3 coding DNA: TGCAGCTTAACAGGGGCCAGAGAGACCCAGTACTTC. The encoded protein is CSLTGARETQYF.

The chain joins TRBV4-1 to TRBJ2-4; D ambiguous. There are 16 residues in the CDR3. The V end was cut by 3 bases, the J end by 0 bases, with 12 bases between. Per the germline V gene, CDR1 is MGHRA and CDR2 is YSYEKL. CDR3 residues: CASSQFVGLAKNIQYF. In DNA form, the CDR3 reads TGCGCCAGCAGCCAGTTCGTAGGGTTAGCCAAAAACATTCAGTACTTC.

This chain uses TRBV18 with TRBJ1-1; unclear D gene. V dropped 6 bases and J dropped 0 bases, with 8 bases sitting between them. The CDR3 is 13 residues long. In germline, CDR1 is KGHSH, CDR2 LQKENI. In DNA form, the CDR3 reads TGTGCCAGCTCCCCGTTGGTGAACACTGAAGCTTTCTTT. Protein product: CASSPLVNTEAFF.